These 8 T cell receptor beta chains were sequenced from one sample in a study of T cell responses to AZD1222 COVID-19 vaccine (dated by TCRdb to the early 2020s). The sample's time point label is to be understood as: baseline before first vaccination. The library came from the immunoSEQ multiplex PCR assay. TCRdb mirrors the immuneACCESS table, restricted to in-frame sequences. Some clones are absent from its copies; in checked studies, under half trace to an unresolved V gene, and the reason for the others is unknown. This sample has about 100,000 clones in its table, and approximately 90% of those were observed once. Of the sample, 22% is held by the ten largest clones. Here the sequenced sample was peripheral blood, taken on day 0 of AZD1222 vaccination. These receptors were taken from an adult in good health.

The chain is built from TRBV5-5 and TRBJ1-4, with D perhaps matching TRBD1 (5 bases). CDR1 is SGHKS and CDR2 is YYEKEE in the germline V gene (reference sequence). V was pared by 3 bases and J by 4 bases, with 10 bases between. The CDR3 runs 14 residues. The chain's CDR3 is CASSSRGHNEKLFF. The CDR3 region has the DNA TGTGCCAGCAGCTCCCGGGGCCATAATGAAAAACTGTTTTTT.

The V call is TRBV3-1 (or the pseudogene TRBV3-2), the J call TRBJ2-7; TRBD2 might be the D (5 bases). Germline lookup yields CDR1 LGHDT and CDR2 YNNKEL (reference sequence). The V gene lost 4 bases and the J gene lost 6 bases, with 16 bases spanning the gap. The CDR3 has 14 amino acids. CDR3 DNA: TGTGCCAGCAGCCCCTCTCGGGCCCGGGGCGAGCAGTACTTC. Translated: CASSPSRARGEQYF.

V usage is TRBV7-3 and J usage is TRBJ2-3; tentative D call: TRBD2 (5 bases). This CDR3 has 15 amino acids. From germline, CDR1 is SGHTA and CDR2 FQGTGA. The ends were cut back, 2 bases at V and 0 bases at J, with 9 bases in the middle. The CDR3 spells CASSLSRTSTDTQYF. For the CDR3, the DNA is TGTGCCAGCAGCTTATCCCGGACTAGCACAGATACGCAGTATTTT.

The rearrangement uses TRBV6-5 and TRBJ2-2; D is unclear. CDR1 MNHEY and CDR2 SVGAGI come from the germline V gene. CDR3 length: 14 residues. Trimming cost V 6 bases and J 0 bases, with 8 bases left between them. The DNA of the CDR3 is TGTGCCAGCAGGTTATCCTCGAACACCGGGGAGCTGTTTTTT. Translation: CASRLSSNTGELFF.

This chain connects TRBV6-1 to TRBJ1-4, with 7 bases that match TRBD1. This CDR3 spans 15 amino acids. Germline CDR1 reads MNHNS; CDR2 reads SASEGT. The V and J ends lost 3 bases and 8 bases, in that order; junction bases with no gene match: 9. CDR3 residues: CASSETDRVGEKLFF. The CDR3 bases are TGTGCCAGCAGTGAGACCGACAGGGTAGGAGAAAAACTGTTTTTT.

The chain has TRBV2 and TRBJ1-1; no firm D call. This CDR3 comprises 14 residues. With 2 bases removed from V and 5 bases from J, the gap between germline ends came to 12 bases. Germline V CDR1 and CDR2: SNHLY, FYNNEI. CDR3 coding DNA: TGTGCCAGCAGTGAAAGTATGGGAATGACTGAAGCTTTCTTT. Translated: CASSESMGMTEAFF.

This sequence joins TRBV6-5 and TRBJ1-2; the match to TRBD1 covers 8 bases. The V gene's germline CDR1 is MNHEY and CDR2 SVGAGI. The V gene end was trimmed by 6 bases and the J gene end by 4 bases; junction bases not matched to a gene: 10. CDR3 length: 15 amino acids. CDR3 nucleotides: TGTGCCAGCAGCCCCACTGGACAGGGACTCTATGGCTACACCTTC. This sequence encodes CASSPTGQGLYGYTF.

The chain recombines TRBV18 with TRBJ2-1; no clear D gene. CDR1 and CDR2 (germline): KGHSH, LQKENI. V lost 1 base and J 5 bases, leaving 12 bases between the germline ends. This CDR3 has 15 residues. CDR3 sequence reads: CASSPRAVMDNEQFF. Written as DNA, the CDR3 is TGTGCCAGCTCACCACGGGCAGTTATGGACAATGAGCAGTTCTTC.